The subject of this entry is one T cell receptor (beta chain). What it recognizes is unknown. The PCR contained 60 Vbeta and 13 Jbeta primers. The method was immunoSEQ multiplex PCR; TCRdb's version includes in-frame clones alone and lacks a portion of them. The sample contains about 300,000 clones, about nine tenths of which appear only once. These data belong to a study of cytomegalovirus exposure and HLA in healthy donors. At the level of the study: Prior work identified roughly 120 million unique TCR beta sequences in around 170 million T cells. Whole-study results and caveats: Reports indicate that TCR beta sequences accurately predicted the HLA-A and HLA-B alleles of most subjects.

The V end was cut by 3 bases, the J end by 6 bases, with 5 bases between. Looked up from germline, CDR1 is SGDLS and CDR2 is YYNGEE. CDR3 size: 11 residues. The rearrangement joins TRBV9 to TRBJ2-3; D is unclear. This TCR came from a man aged 40-50 years in good health and CMV-seropositive. Sequencing input: PBMCs. The CDR3 protein is CASSAGDTQYF. CDR3 DNA: TGTGCCAGCAGCGCCGGGGATACGCAGTATTTT.